The entry below describes one T cell receptor (beta chain). CDR1 and CDR2 from the germline V gene are MNHNS and SASEGT. V lost 7 bases, J lost 6 bases, and 12 bases lay in between. CDR3 size: 12 residues. This record belongs to a study of T cell responses to AZD1222 COVID-19 vaccine. This table comes from immunoSEQ multiplex PCR, and its TCRdb copy is limited to in-frame clones, with some not included. Of about 60,000 clones listed, roughly 80% are singletons. The receptor was isolated from an adult who received the AZD1222 COVID-19 vaccine. The rearrangement links TRBV6-1 to TRBJ1-1; D not resolved. Material: peripheral blood, obtained 28 days after the second AZD1222 dose. CDR3 sequence: CASNHRGAEAFF. The CDR3 coding sequence is TGTGCCAGCAACCACCGTGGGGCTGAAGCTTTCTTT.